These 14 T cell receptor beta chains were sequenced from one sample in a study of cytomegalovirus exposure and HLA in healthy donors. Both 60 Vbeta primers and 13 Jbeta primers went into the PCR. Assay: immunoSEQ multiplex PCR; the TCRdb copy retains only in-frame clones and omits some. The sample holds 130,000 or so clones. Sequencing was performed on PBMCs. Receptors originate from a woman aged 18-29 years in good health and CMV-seronegative.

The chain links TRBV5-5 to TRBJ1-1; D is unclear. Germline V CDR1 and CDR2: SGHKS, YYEKEE (reference sequence). This CDR3 spans 14 amino acids. The ends were cut back, 0 bases at V and 4 bases at J, with 10 bases in the middle. DNA of the CDR3: TGTGCCAGCAGCTTGGTTGAGTGGAGCACTGAAGCTTTCTTT. This gives the protein CASSLVEWSTEAFF. Drawing the rest from reference TRBV5-5 and TRBJ1-1, the complete variable domain is DAGVTQSPTHLIKTRGQQVTLRCSPISGHKSVSWYQQVLGQGPQFIFQYYEKEERGRGNFPDRFSARQFPNYSSELNVNALLLGDSALYLCASSLVEWSTEAFFGQGTRLTVV.

The rearrangement links TRBV9 to TRBJ1-2; no firm D call. V dropped 3 bases and J dropped 6 bases, with 6 bases sitting between them. CDR1 and CDR2 (germline): SGDLS, YYNGEE. This CDR3 spans 11 amino acids. The CDR3 sequence is CASSGTDGYTF. CDR3 bases: TGTGCCAGCAGCGGGACTGATGGCTACACCTTC.

The V gene is TRBV30, the J gene TRBJ2-2, with D possibly matching TRBD1 (6 bases). Germline V gene sequence: CDR1 GTSNPN, CDR2 SVGIG (reference sequence). With 3 bases removed from V and 1 base from J, the gap between germline ends came to 9 bases. The CDR3 consists of 14 residues. The CDR3 protein is CAWRQGLNTGELFF. The CDR3 coding sequence is TGTGCCTGGAGGCAGGGGTTGAACACCGGGGAGCTGTTTTTT.

In DNA form, the CDR3 reads TGTGCCAGCAGTGAATTCAAGGGGGTCGCCACAGATACGCAGTATTTT. This sequence encodes CASSEFKGVATDTQYF. This chain links TRBV25-1 with TRBJ2-3; perhaps TRBD1 as D (6 bases). CDR1 and CDR2 from the germline V gene are MGHDK and SYGVNS. The CDR3 runs 16 residues. V was trimmed by 1 base and J by 2 bases, leaving 13 bases between them.

This chain uses TRBV28 with TRBJ2-7, with 10 bases matching TRBD1. There are 15 residues in the CDR3. V gave up 4 bases and J gave up 0 bases; unmatched junction bases: 3. The germline CDR1 and CDR2 sequences are MDHEN and SYDVKM. This CDR3 is CASSSRTGGSYEQYF. The CDR3 DNA sequence: TGTGCCAGCAGTTCACGGACAGGGGGCTCCTACGAGCAGTACTTC.

The chain is built from TRBV6-6 and TRBJ2-1, with 10 bases fitting TRBD1. CDR3 length: 16 residues. Germline CDR1 is MNHNY and CDR2 is SVGAGI (reference sequence). Germline trimming cut 4 bases from V and 2 bases from J; bases unmatched to any gene: 5. CDR3 sequence reads: CASSWNGQGAYNEQFF. The CDR3 DNA reads TGTGCCAGCAGTTGGAACGGACAGGGGGCCTACAATGAGCAGTTCTTC.

This chain uses TRBV5-1 with TRBJ2-7; 7 bases are shared with TRBD1. CDR1 and CDR2 from the germline V gene are SGHRS and YFSETQ. The CDR3 extends over 15 amino acids. Losses at the gene ends were 0 bases for V and 7 bases for J; bases not matched to a gene: 10. In nucleotides, the CDR3 is TGCGCCAGCAGCTTGGGGACGGGACAGTTGTGGGAGCAGTACGTC. Translation gives CASSLGTGQLWEQYV.

Comment on this clone: The same CDR3 arises from other DNA sequences in this sample as well. This rearrangement joins TRBV29-1 to TRBJ2-3; 12 bases align to TRBD2. Per the germline V gene, CDR1 is SQVTM and CDR2 is ANQGSEA. The CDR3 loop spans 14 amino acids. With 4 bases clipped from V and 3 bases from J, the junction kept 2 bases outside the gene matches. The CDR3 loop is CSVAGLAGTDTQYF. CDR3 DNA sequence: TGCAGCGTTGCAGGACTAGCGGGGACAGATACGCAGTATTTT.

This chain uses TRBV7-2 with TRBJ1-2; D gene uncertain. This CDR3 is 12 amino acids long. The germline CDR1 and CDR2 sequences are SGHTA and FQGNSA. Trimming left V 7 bases short and J 14 bases short, with 20 bases between. The DNA for the CDR3 is TGTGCCAGCACCCGATTTGGCGGCGCTCTGACCTTC. Its protein product is CASTRFGGALTF.

The chain carries TRBV28 and TRBJ1-5, with TRBD1 identical over 8 bases. J lost 0 bases, V lost 5 bases, and 9 bases had no gene match. Germline V CDR1 and CDR2: MDHEN, SYDVKM. The CDR3 covers 17 residues. CDR3 amino acids: CASSLSWDRHSNQPQHF. The CDR3 DNA reads TGTGCCAGCAGTCTCAGCTGGGACAGGCATAGCAATCAGCCCCAGCATTTT.

The V call is TRBV19, the J call TRBJ2-3; TRBD2 is a possible D gene (6 bases). Germline V gene sequence: CDR1 LNHDA, CDR2 SQIVND (reference sequence). This CDR3 is 16 amino acids long. Between the trimmed V and J ends, which lost 6 bases and 2 bases, there was a span of 18 bases. The CDR3 nucleotides read TGTGCCAGTAGCCTGTGGGGGGACCGAAACACAGATACGCAGTATTTT. Its translation: CASSLWGDRNTDTQYF.

The V gene is TRBV4-2, the J gene TRBJ2-2, with 7 nucleotides matching TRBD2. Germline CDR1 reads LGHNA; CDR2 reads YNFKEQ. The junction had 9 bases not matched to a gene; V was cut back by 4 bases and J by 7 bases. The CDR3 contains 15 residues. CDR3 bases: TGTGCCAGCAGCCTCAATAGACTAGCAGTCGGGGAGCTGTTTTTT. It translates to CASSLNRLAVGELFF.

The V and J genes are TRBV2 and TRBJ1-5; D might be TRBD1 (6 bases). Germline CDR1 and CDR2: SNHLY and FYNNEI. The V and J ends lost 6 bases and 3 bases respectively, with 12 bases between them. CDR3 length equals 14 residues. The CDR3 loop is CASSHRDINQPQHF. The CDR3 region has the DNA TGTGCCAGCAGCCACCGGGACATCAATCAGCCCCAGCATTTT.

The rearrangement links TRBV9 to TRBJ1-3; no firm D call. V shed 2 bases and J shed 0 bases, with 9 bases lying between them. The CDR3 loop spans 15 amino acids. Germline loops: CDR1 SGDLS, CDR2 YYNGEE. CDR3 protein: CASSVEQHSGNTIYF. For the CDR3, the DNA is TGTGCCAGCAGCGTGGAGCAGCACTCTGGAAACACCATATATTTT.